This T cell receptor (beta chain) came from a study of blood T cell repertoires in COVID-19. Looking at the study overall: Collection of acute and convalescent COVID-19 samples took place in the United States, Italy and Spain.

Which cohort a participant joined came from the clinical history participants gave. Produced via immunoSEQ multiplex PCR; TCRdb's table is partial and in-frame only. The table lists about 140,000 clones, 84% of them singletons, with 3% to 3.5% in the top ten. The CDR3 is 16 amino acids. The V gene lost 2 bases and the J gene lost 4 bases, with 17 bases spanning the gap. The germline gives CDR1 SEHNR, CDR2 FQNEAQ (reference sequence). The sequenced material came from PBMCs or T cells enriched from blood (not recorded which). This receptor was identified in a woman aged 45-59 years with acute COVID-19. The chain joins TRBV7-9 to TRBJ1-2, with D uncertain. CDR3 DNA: TGTGCCAGCAGCTTATCGCAGGCAACCGGAACCTATGGCTACACCTTC. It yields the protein CASSLSQATGTYGYTF.